The TCR beta chain described here comes from a study of cytomegalovirus exposure and HLA in healthy donors. It was with 60 Vbeta and 13 Jbeta primers that the PCR ran. TCRdb's copy holds only in-frame clones and misses some; the assay was immunoSEQ multiplex PCR. Of more than 85,000 clones in the sample, around 57% were seen once. The material sequenced was PBMCs. This TCR was sampled from a human donor in good health.

The CDR3 sequence is CASRPTGSTREQFF. DNA of the CDR3: TGTGCCAGCAGGCCTACAGGGAGTACCCGTGAGCAGTTCTTC. V and J are TRBV28 and TRBJ2-1, with TRBD1 as a possible D gene (6 bases). From germline, CDR1 is MDHEN and CDR2 SYDVKM. This CDR3 comprises 14 residues. V was cut by 6 bases and J by 9 bases, with 18 bases left in between.